Below, 8 T cell receptor beta chains from the same sample are listed, as sequenced in a study of T cells in Graves' hyperthyroidism and ophthalmopathy. RNA transcripts were the template for amplifying TCR beta CDR3 regions. The primer set for the first-round RT-PCR of the TCR CDR3 was HTBI. TCRdb redid the calling of the multiplex PCR reads with MiXCR, one entry per CDR3 protein. The sample records under 350,000 distinct CDR3 sequences, roughly an eighth being singletons. The specimen was blood. The source is a woman aged 40 to 50 with Graves' ophthalmopathy.

J is TRBJ1-3 and V is TRBV11-2, with 7 bases identical to TRBD1. The germline V gene has CDR1 SGHAT and CDR2 FQNNGV. Losses at the gene ends were 1 base for V and 8 bases for J; bases not matched to a gene: 2. The CDR3 has 13 residues. CDR3 loop: CASSLGQGHTIYF. In nucleotides, the CDR3 is TGTGCCAGCAGCTTAGGACAGGGTCACACCATATATTTT.

This clonotype was observed many times. The CDR3 nucleotides read TGTGCCAGTAGTATTGCGGTAAACAACTATGGCTACACCTTC. It is translated as CASSIAVNNYGYTF. J is TRBJ1-2 and V is TRBV19; D unclear. The CDR3 spans 14 residues. Germline-derived CDR1 and CDR2 are LNHDA and SQIVND (reference sequence). Trimming removed 3 bases at V and 2 bases at J, with 10 bases between.

This chain links TRBV6-1 with TRBJ2-1; D unclear. CDR1 MNHNS and CDR2 SASEGT come from the germline V gene. There are 14 residues in the CDR3. Trimming shortened V by 6 bases and J by 10 bases, and 19 bases separated the two germline ends. The CDR3 sequence is CASRDGVLSYEQFF. The CDR3 region has the DNA TGTGCCAGCAGGGATGGGGTCCTCTCCTACGAGCAGTTCTTC.

This clonotype turned up a few times. J is TRBJ1-6 and V is TRBV7-9, with 8 bases identical to TRBD1. The germline gives CDR1 SEHNR, CDR2 FQNEAQ (reference sequence). The CDR3 runs to 15 residues. V was pared by 1 base and J by 7 bases, with 3 bases of the junction left unmatched. CDR3 sequence reads: CASSLGQGRNSPLHF. The CDR3 coding sequence is TGTGCCAGCAGCTTAGGACAGGGGAGAAATTCACCCCTCCACTTT.

The V gene is TRBV10-2, the J gene TRBJ2-3; TRBD2 is a possible D gene (6 bases). Germline lookup yields CDR1 WSHSY and CDR2 SAAADI. CDR3 length equals 16 residues. The V end was cut by 1 base, the J end by 4 bases, with 15 bases between. The CDR3 is CASSEWTAGTADTQYF. CDR3 DNA sequence: TGCGCCAGCAGTGAGTGGACCGCGGGAACTGCAGATACGCAGTATTTT.

This clonotype was counted ten times or more. The chain combines TRBV7-6 with TRBJ2-3; D not resolved. Trimming removed 5 bases from V and 5 bases from J, with 11 bases in between. Per the germline V gene, CDR1 is SGHVS and CDR2 is FNYEAQ. The CDR3 length is 13 residues. The CDR3 protein is CASSPRWGDTQYF. DNA of the CDR3: TGTGCCAGCAGCCCTAGGTGGGGAGATACGCAGTATTTT.

The sample holds many counts of this clonotype. The chain joins TRBV3-1 to TRBJ2-1, with 9 positions matching TRBD2. V lost 0 bases, J lost 7 bases, and 4 bases stayed unmatched. The CDR3 has 15 amino acids. Germline CDR1 is LGHDT and CDR2 is YNNKEL (reference sequence). DNA for the CDR3: TGTGCCAGCAGCCAAGATCGGAGCGGGAGGAATGAGCAGTTCTTC. It codes for CASSQDRSGRNEQFF.

This rearrangement joins TRBV15 to TRBJ1-4, with D possibly being TRBD1 (6 bases). CDR3 length: 17 amino acids. Germline values: CDR1 LNHNV, CDR2 YYDKDF (reference sequence). Trimming removed 2 bases from V and 12 bases from J, with 25 bases in between. This CDR3 is CATSRNKDRNYAWELFF. The CDR3 coding sequence is TGTGCCACCAGCAGAAACAAGGACAGAAACTATGCTTGGGAACTGTTTTTT.